The sequence of this T cell receptor beta chain was determined in a study of response to subunit inactivated influenza vaccine. TCRdb ran MiXCR on the RT-PCR reads and lists one entry per CDR3 protein. The sample carries 650,000 to 800,000 distinct CDR3 sequences, roughly 20% recorded once. This clonotype was seen repeatedly, ten times or more. The CDR3 runs 15 residues. V lost 3 bases to trimming and J lost 0 bases; unmatched junction nucleotides: 3. The TCR comes from a man aged 50 to 59 who received an inactivated influenza vaccine. This chain joins TRBV12-3 or TRBV12-4 and TRBJ1-1, with 8 bases lining up with TRBD1. The source was PBMCs from blood, collected roughly 5 days after vaccination. CDR3 loop: CASSLYRGVNTEAFF. The CDR3 DNA is TGTGCCAGCAGTTTGTACAGGGGGGTGAACACTGAAGCTTTCTTT.